This is a list of T cell receptor beta chains from one sample in a study of blood T cell repertoires in COVID-19. Sequencing used immunoSEQ multiplex PCR; TCRdb keeps in-frame clones, though not all of them. This repertoire shows about 190,000 clones, roughly 80% found once; its top ten account for 2.5% to 3.5%. Specimen: PBMCs or T cells enriched from blood (not recorded which). These receptors were taken from a woman aged 25 to 39 who had recovered from COVID-19. Both conserved end residues are trimmed from each CDR3.

V	J	CDR3
TRBV6-2/TRBV6-3	TRBJ2-1	ASSDLAGGRDEQF
TRBV4-1	TRBJ1-5	ASSRDIGGNQPQH
TRBV19	TRBJ2-1	ATNSGHYNEQF
TRBV4-2	TRBJ2-7	ASSRSSGGAYEQY
TRBV6-1	TRBJ1-5	ASSEWGVDQPQH
TRBV4-1	TRBJ2-1	ASSQVTERGGSREQF
TRBV6-5	TRBJ2-7	ASKPQGARVEQY
TRBV28	TRBJ1-2	ASSLWTGINYGYT
TRBV20-1	TRBJ1-1	STKSGTEAF
TRBV30	TRBJ1-5	AWSEGLGTPSNQPQH
TRBV19	TRBJ1-2	ASSISGGTGYT
TRBV6-5	TRBJ1-1	ASSTRGALTEAF
TRBV5-1	TRBJ2-7	ASSLAIFQGKGSYEQY
TRBV5-1	TRBJ2-3	ASSLRGLPTDTQY
TRBV11-3	TRBJ2-2	ASSLRGIGTGELF
TRBV27	TRBJ2-5	ASSRGPGETQY
TRBV29-1	TRBJ2-7	SVGKDFSLGEQY
TRBV19	TRBJ2-1	ASSPRLAGGRNEQF
TRBV11-2	TRBJ1-2	ASSREQGGYT
TRBV5-1	TRBJ2-1	ASSFQLARRGTYNEQF
TRBV5-1	TRBJ1-4	ASSSTGDTTNEKLF
TRBV30	TRBJ1-1	AWRAGGRTEAF
TRBV7-3	TRBJ2-5	ASSRTGMETQY
TRBV10-1	TRBJ2-2	ASSSGTNTGELF
TRBV7-2	TRBJ2-1	ASSSQYPGEQF
TRBV2	TRBJ1-5	ASMEGSDQPQH
TRBV6-4	TRBJ1-2	ASSPGTGGDGYT
TRBV5-1	TRBJ2-3	ASSLDRAQTDTQY
TRBV15	TRBJ2-7	ATSRGSGRPSSYEQY
TRBV28	TRBJ1-2	ASSLWQEGAYGYT
TRBV4-1	TRBJ1-2	ASSQGGFNYGYT
TRBV14	TRBJ2-2	ASTLGGANTGELF
TRBV19	TRBJ1-2	ASSTYLRRSDYGYT
TRBV5-4	TRBJ2-1	ASRGPGFVAYNEQF
TRBV9	TRBJ1-5	ASSGATGGTYQPQH
TRBV25-1	TRBJ2-3	ASSGTGADTQY
TRBV18	TRBJ2-6	ASSRASSGANVLT
TRBV6-5	TRBJ1-2	ASSYYPTGGYGYT
TRBV5-1	TRBJ2-1	ASRGGLAGGLARNEQF
TRBV28	TRBJ1-3	ASSLLQGASGNTIY
TRBV14	TRBJ1-6	ASSPQVFNSPLH
TRBV18	TRBJ1-1	ASSPGQLNTEAF
TRBV5-6	TRBJ1-2	ASSLLWGDGYT
TRBV14	TRBJ2-2	ASSQEAGGGNTGELF
TRBV5-1	TRBJ2-5	ASSLGDRGRKETQY
TRBV9	TRBJ2-1	ASSASGTSENNEQF